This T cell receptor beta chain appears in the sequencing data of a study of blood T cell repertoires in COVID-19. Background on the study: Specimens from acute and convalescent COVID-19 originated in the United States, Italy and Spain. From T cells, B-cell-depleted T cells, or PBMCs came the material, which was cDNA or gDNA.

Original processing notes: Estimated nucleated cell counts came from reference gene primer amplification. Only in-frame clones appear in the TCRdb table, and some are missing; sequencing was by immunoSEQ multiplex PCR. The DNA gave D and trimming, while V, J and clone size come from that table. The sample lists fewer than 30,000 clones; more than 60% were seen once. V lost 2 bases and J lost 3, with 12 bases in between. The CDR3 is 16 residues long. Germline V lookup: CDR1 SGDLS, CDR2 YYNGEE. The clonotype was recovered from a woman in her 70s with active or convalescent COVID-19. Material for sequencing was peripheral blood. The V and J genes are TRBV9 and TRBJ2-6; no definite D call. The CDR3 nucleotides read TGTGCCAGCAGCGTTCCAATGGCAGGTGGGGCCAACGTCCTGACTTTC. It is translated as CASSVPMAGGANVLTF.